This record covers a single TCR beta chain. As yet, its antigen is unknown. The protocol was immunoSEQ multiplex PCR, while the TCRdb copy is restricted to in-frame clones and leaves out a portion. Here the sample spans around 1,000 clones, around 92% being singletons. The entry originates in a study of chemoradiotherapy in HPV16-positive cancers. The CDR3 consists of 14 residues. CDR1 is MRHNA, CDR2 SNTAGT, per germline. V lost 0 bases and J 2 bases, leaving 4 bases between the germline ends. General study findings and limits: Better recurrence-free survival went with HPV-responsive T-cell expansion in HPV16-positive patients. Candidate HPV-specific clones and E7-related TCR motifs grew in tumor during treatment.

The material sequenced was tumor tissue, taken from a patient who underwent chemoradiotherapy. This TCR was recovered from a human donor with HPV-associated anogenital cancer. The V call is TRBV6-4, the J call TRBJ2-2; D gene uncertain. The DNA of the CDR3 is TGTGCCAGCAGTGACTCGACAAACACCGGGGAGCTGTTTTTT. It encodes CASSDSTNTGELFF.